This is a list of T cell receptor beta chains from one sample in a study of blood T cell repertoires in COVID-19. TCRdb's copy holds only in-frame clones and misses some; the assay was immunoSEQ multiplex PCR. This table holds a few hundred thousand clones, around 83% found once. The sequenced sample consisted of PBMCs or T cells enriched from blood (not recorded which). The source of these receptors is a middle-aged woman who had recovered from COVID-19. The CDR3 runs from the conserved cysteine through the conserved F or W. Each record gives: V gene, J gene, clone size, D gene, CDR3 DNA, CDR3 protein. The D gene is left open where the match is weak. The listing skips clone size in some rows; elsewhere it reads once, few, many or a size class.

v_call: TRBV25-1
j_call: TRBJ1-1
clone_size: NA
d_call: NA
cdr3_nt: TGTGCCAGCAGTGAATACAGGTTCACTGAAGCTTTCTTT
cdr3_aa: CASSEYRFTEAFF

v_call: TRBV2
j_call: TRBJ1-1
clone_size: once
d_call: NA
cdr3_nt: TGTGCCAGCAGTCAAACAGTTCCGAACACTGAAGCTTTCTTT
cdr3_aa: CASSQTVPNTEAFF

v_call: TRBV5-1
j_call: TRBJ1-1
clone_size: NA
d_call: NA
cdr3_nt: TGCGCCAGCAGCATAAAGTACAGCAACACTGAAGCTTTCTTT
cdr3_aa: CASSIKYSNTEAFF

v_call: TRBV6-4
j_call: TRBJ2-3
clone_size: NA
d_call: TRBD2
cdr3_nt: TGTGCCAGCAGTATTAGCGGGAGGGGAGATACGCAGTATTTT
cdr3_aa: CASSISGRGDTQYF

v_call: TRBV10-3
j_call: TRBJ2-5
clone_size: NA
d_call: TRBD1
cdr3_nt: TGTGCGTCCGGACAGGCGCAAGAGACCCAGTACTTC
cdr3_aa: CASGQAQETQYF

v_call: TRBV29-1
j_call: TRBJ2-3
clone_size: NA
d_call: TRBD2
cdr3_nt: TGCAGCGTTGTGCTAGCGGGAGCCCCAGATACGCAGTATTTT
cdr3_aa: CSVVLAGAPDTQYF

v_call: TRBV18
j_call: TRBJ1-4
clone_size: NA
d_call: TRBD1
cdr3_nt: TGTGCCAGCTCACAGACAGGGGGAGATGAAAAACTGTTTTTT
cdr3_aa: CASSQTGGDEKLFF

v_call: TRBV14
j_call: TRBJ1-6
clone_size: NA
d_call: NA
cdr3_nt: TGTGCCAGCAGCCAACGGGCAGGGGCAAACCATAATTCACCCCTCCACTTT
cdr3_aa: CASSQRAGANHNSPLHF

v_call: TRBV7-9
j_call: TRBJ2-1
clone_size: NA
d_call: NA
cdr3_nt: TGTGCCAGCAGCTTATACGCGGGAATGAACAATGAGCAGTTCTTC
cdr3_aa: CASSLYAGMNNEQFF

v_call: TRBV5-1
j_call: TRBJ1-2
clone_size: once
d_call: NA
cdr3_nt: TGCGCCAGCAGCATCTCCGGAGGTGACTATGGCTACACCTTC
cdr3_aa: CASSISGGDYGYTF

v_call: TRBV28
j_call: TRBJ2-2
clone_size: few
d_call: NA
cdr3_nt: TGTGCCAGCAGTTTAGCAGGGGGGTATGCCGGGGAGCTGTTTTTT
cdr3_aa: CASSLAGGYAGELFF

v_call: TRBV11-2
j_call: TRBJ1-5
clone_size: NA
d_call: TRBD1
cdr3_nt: TGTGCCAGCAGTCACGGACAGGGGGGAAATCAGCCCCAGCATTTT
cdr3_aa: CASSHGQGGNQPQHF

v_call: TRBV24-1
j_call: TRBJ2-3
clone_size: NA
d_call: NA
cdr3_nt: TGTGCCACCAGTGACTCGAGAGGGAGCACAGATACGCAGTATTTT
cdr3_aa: CATSDSRGSTDTQYF

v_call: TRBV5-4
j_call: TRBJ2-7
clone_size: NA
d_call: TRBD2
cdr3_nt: TGTGCCAGCAGCTCTCGGGAGGGTAGGAGATACGAGCAGTACTTC
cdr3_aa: CASSSREGRRYEQYF

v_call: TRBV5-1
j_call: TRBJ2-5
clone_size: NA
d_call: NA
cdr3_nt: TGCGCCAGCAGCTTCCTAGTGAGAGAGACCCAGTACTTC
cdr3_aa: CASSFLVRETQYF

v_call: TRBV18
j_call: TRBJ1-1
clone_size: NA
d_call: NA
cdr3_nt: TGTGCCAGCTCACCAATGGTGCCAGGGGCGAAACTGAACACTGAAGCTTTCTTT
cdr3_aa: CASSPMVPGAKLNTEAFF

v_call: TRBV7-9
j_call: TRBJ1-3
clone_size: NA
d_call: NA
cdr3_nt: TGTGCCAGCAGCTTAGGGGGAGGCTCCGGAAACACCATATATTTT
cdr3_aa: CASSLGGGSGNTIYF

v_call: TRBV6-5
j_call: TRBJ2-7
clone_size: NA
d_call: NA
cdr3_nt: TGTGCCAGCAGGCCATCGGGAGATGGGATTTACGAGCAGTACTTC
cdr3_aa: CASRPSGDGIYEQYF

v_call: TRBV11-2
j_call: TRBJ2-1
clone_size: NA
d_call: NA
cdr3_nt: TGTGCCAGCAGCCCAGGCCGGGACACTGCCGAGTTCTTC
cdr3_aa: CASSPGRDTAEFF

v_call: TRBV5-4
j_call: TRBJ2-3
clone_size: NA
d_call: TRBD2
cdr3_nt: TGTGCCAGCAGCCCTGGTTCCGGGACTAGCGACACAGATACGCAGTATTTT
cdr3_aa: CASSPGSGTSDTDTQYF

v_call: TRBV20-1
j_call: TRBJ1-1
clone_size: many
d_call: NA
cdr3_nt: TGCAGTGCTAGTAGTAGGGGAGGCACTGAAGCTTTCTTT
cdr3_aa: CSASSRGGTEAFF

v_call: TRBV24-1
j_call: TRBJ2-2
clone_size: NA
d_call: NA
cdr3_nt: TGTGCCACCAGTGATCCAGGATCAAACACCGGGGAGCTGTTTTTT
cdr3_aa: CATSDPGSNTGELFF

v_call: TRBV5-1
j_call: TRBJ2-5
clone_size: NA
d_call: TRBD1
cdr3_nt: TGCGCCAGCAGCCGTACGGGACAGGGAGAGACCCAGTACTTC
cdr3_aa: CASSRTGQGETQYF

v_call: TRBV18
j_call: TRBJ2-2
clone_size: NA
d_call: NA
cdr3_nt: TGTGCCAGCTCAAAGGGACAGAACACCGGGGAGCTGTTTTTT
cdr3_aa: CASSKGQNTGELFF

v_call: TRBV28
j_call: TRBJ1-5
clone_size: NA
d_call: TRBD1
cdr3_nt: TGTGCCAGCAATACGGGACAGGGTCAGCCCCAGCATTTT
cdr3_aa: CASNTGQGQPQHF

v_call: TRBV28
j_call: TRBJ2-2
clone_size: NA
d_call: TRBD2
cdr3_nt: TGTGCCAGCGCATCCGGGGGGTTCGCGAACACCGGGGAGCTGTTTTTT
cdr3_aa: CASASGGFANTGELFF

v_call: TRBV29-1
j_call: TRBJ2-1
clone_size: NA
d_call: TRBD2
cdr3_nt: TGCAGCGTCGACACGCTGAAGGCGGGAGTGGGCCATGAGCAGTTCTTC
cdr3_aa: CSVDTLKAGVGHEQFF